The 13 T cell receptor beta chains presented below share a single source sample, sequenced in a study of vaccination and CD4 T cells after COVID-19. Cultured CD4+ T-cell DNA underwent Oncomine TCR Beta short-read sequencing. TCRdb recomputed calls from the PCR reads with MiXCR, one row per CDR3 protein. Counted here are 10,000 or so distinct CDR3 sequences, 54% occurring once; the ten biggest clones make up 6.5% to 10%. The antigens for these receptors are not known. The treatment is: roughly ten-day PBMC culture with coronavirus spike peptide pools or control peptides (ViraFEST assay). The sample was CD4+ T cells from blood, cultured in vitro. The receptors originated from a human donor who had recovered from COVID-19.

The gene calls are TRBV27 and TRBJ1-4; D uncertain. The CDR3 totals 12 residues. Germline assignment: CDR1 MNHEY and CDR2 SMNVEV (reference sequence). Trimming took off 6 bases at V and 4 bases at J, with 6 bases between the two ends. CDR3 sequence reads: CASSHINEKLFF. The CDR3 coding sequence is TGTGCCAGCAGCCATATTAATGAAAAACTGTTTTTT.

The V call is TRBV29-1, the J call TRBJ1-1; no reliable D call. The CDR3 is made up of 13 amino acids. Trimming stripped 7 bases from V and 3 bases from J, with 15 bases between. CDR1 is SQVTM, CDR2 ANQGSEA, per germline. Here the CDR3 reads CSAARSPDTEAFF. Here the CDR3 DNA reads TGCAGCGCCGCGAGGAGTCCTGACACTGAAGCTTTCTTT.

This CDR3 reads CASSTGATEAFF. CDR3 DNA sequence: TGTGCCAGCAGCACAGGTGCGACTGAAGCTTTCTTT. This chain connects TRBV12-3 or TRBV12-4 to TRBJ1-1, with D maybe TRBD1 (5 bases). The CDR3 extends over 12 amino acids. The V end lost 6 bases, the J end lost 5 bases, and 10 bases lay between the germline ends.

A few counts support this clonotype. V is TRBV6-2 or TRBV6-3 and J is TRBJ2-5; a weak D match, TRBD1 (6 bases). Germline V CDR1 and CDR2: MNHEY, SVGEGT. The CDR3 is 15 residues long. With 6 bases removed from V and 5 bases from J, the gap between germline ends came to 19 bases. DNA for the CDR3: TGTGCCAGCAGCAACTACAGGGCGCAGATGGAGACCCAGTACTTC. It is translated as CASSNYRAQMETQYF.

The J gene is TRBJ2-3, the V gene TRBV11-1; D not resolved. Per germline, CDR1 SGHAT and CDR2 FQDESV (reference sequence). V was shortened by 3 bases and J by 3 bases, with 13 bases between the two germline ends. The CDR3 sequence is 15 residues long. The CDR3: CASSFSARATDTQYF. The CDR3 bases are TGTGCCAGCAGCTTTTCGGCTAGGGCAACAGATACGCAGTATTTT.

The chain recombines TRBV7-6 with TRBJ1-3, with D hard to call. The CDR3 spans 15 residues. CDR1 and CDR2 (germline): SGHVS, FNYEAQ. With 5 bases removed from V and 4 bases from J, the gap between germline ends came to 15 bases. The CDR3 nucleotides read TGTGCCAGCAGCATTGGACCGGTCCTGGGAAACACCATATATTTT. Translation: CASSIGPVLGNTIYF.

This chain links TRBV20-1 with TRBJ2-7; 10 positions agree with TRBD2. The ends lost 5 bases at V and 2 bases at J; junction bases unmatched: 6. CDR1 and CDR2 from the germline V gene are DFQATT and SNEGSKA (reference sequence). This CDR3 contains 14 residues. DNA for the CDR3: TGCAGTGCTCGGTTAGCGGGGGGCGCCTACGAGCAGTACTTC. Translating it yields CSARLAGGAYEQYF.

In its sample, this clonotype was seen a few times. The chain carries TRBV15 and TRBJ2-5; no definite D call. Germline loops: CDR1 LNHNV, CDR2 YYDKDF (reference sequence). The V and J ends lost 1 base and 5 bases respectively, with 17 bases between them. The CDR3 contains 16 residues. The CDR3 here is CATSRVAWEARETQYF. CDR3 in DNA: TGTGCCACCAGCAGAGTTGCGTGGGAAGCCAGGGAGACCCAGTACTTC. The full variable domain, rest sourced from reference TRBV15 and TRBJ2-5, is DAMVIQNPRYQVTQFGKPVTLSCSQTLNHNVMYWYQQKSSQAPKLLFHYYDKDFNNEADTPDNFQSRRPNTSFCFLDIRSPGLGDTAMYLCATSRVAWEARETQYFGPGTRLLVL.

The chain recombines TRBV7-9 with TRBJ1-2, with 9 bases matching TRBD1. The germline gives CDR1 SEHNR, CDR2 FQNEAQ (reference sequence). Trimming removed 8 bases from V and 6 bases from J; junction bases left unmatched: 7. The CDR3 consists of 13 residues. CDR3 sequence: CASHHRDRDGYTF. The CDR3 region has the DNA TGTGCCAGCCACCACAGGGACAGGGATGGCTACACCTTC. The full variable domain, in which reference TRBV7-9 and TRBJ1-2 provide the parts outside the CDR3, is DTGVSQNPRHKITKRGQNVTFRCDPISEHNRLYWYRQTLGQGPEFLTYFQNEAQLEKSRLLSDRFSAERPKGSFSTLEIQRTEQGDSAMYLCASHHRDRDGYTFGSGTRLTVV.

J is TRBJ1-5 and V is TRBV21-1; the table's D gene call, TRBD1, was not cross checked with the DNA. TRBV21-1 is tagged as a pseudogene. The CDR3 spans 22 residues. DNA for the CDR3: TGTGCCAGCAGCAAAGAACCGGGGCCGACGCAATTCACCCTATTGCGCAATCAGCCCCAGCATTTT. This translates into CASSKEPGPTQFTLLRNQPQHF.

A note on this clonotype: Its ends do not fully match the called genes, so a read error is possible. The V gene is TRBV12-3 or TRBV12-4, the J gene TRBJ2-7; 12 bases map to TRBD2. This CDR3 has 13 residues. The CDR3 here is CASSLFGLAGFTF. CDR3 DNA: TGTGCCAGCAGTTTATTCGGACTAGCGGGATTTACCTTC.

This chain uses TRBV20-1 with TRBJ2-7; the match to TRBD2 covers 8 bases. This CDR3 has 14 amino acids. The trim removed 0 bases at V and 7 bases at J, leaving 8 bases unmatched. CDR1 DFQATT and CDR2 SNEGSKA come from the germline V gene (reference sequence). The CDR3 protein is CSARDIARGGEQYF. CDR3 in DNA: TGCAGTGCTAGAGATATCGCCCGGGGGGGTGAGCAGTACTTC.

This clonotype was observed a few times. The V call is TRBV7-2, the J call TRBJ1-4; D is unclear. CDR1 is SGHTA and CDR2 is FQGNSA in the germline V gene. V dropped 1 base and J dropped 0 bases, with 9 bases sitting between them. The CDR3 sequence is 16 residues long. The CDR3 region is CASSLVATPTNEKLFF. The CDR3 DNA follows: TGTGCCAGCAGCTTAGTGGCAACACCAACTAATGAAAAACTGTTTTTT.